The TCR beta chain described here comes from a study of T-cell reconstitution after alpha-beta-depleted transplantation in children (dated by TCRdb to the mid-2010s). For the wider study: The study quantitatively tracked T-cell immune reconstitution after TCRalphabeta/CD19-depleted allogeneic hematopoietic cell transplantation in children using TCR repertoire profiling. Points the paper makes about the study in general: Over subsequent months, a decline in hyperexpanded clone frequencies was noted, and after one year, T-cell counts and TCRbeta diversity were mostly ascribed to newly produced T cells. About two months after transplant, the apparently early recovery of alphabetaT-cell counts reportedly depended on just several hundred clones that had expanded rapidly and came from non-depleted graft cells. In some patients, high TCRbeta diversity at day 60 was attributed to recipient T cells and intrathymic progenitors that had survived conditioning.

Receptor libraries were prepared by PCR. Sequencer: Illumina HiSeq 2500. TCR library preparation used molecular barcoding, with unique molecular identifiers applied to normalize quantification of the TCRbeta repertoire. TCRdb took the public reads, trimmed them with fastp at Q25, ran MiXCR for clone calling and kept in-frame beta chains. Duplicate CDR3 protein sequences are folded into a single record with the most common DNA and genes. This sample gives around 15,000 distinct CDR3 sequences in total; roughly 8% of them show up just once. Together, the top ten hold around 34% of the sample. Its CDR3 holds 18 amino acids, cysteine through phenylalanine. The CDR3 DNA has 54 bases and is translated from base 1. V sheds 1 base and J sheds 0 bases, leaving 16 bases between their ends. The germline V gene encodes CDR1 SGHAT and CDR2 FQDESV (reference sequence). In this sample, this clonotype turned up a few times. The antigen it binds to is not known. Base qualities are not at hand, and no much larger clone is one base apart.

In the paper's terms, the time point label means: day 60 (about 2 months) after transplantation. Taken with the paper, the label for treatment or condition translates to: allogeneic hematopoietic cell transplantation with graft depleted of TCRalphabeta T cells and CD19 B cells. The children who served as transplant recipients had been given grafts of TCRalphabeta/CD19-depleted allogeneic hematopoietic cells. The chain is made from TRBV11-1 and TRBJ1-3, with TRBD1 perhaps the D gene, on 5 matching bases. The origin of this receptor is a boy younger than two who had a stem cell transplant for Wiskott-Aldrich syndrome, so the T cells may come from the graft donor. Source: PBMCs, mostly from graft donor cells, taken 60 days after TCRalphabeta/CD19-depleted stem cell transplant. For the CDR3, the sequence is CASSLVGQGFPSGNTIYF. At the DNA level, the sequence is TGTGCCAGCAGCTTAGTGGGGCAGGGTTTCCCCTCTGGAAACACCATATATTTT.